The subject of this entry is one TCR beta chain. Its specificity is not known. The data were taken from a study of shared clonotypes between healthy human individuals. On the study more broadly: The plates for each donor numbered three CD4 naive, three CD4 memory, two CD8 naive and one CD8 memory. Study observations and caveats: Blood was the sole source, and tissue repertoires probably differ.

Naive CD8 cells lacked CD45RO and underwent positive selection for CCR7, leaving out terminally differentiated effector memory CD45RA+ cells. The donors, healthy adults who were HIV-negative, had experienced no recent acute infections or vaccinations. Only in-frame clones appear in the TCRdb table, and some are missing; sequencing was by immunoSEQ multiplex PCR. The sample contains hundreds of thousands of clones, roughly 96% of which appear only once. The V and J ends lost 1 base and 6 bases, in that order; junction bases with no gene match: 9. CDR3 length equals 15 residues. CDR1 is SGHVS and CDR2 is FNYEAQ in the germline V gene.

This chain links TRBV7-6 with TRBJ2-7, with 7 nucleotides matching TRBD2. The sequence derives from a woman aged 30 to 39 in good health. The sample taken for sequencing was naive CD8+ T cells sorted from blood. CDR3 sequence (DNA): TGTGCCAGCAGCTTAGGGGGGGGAGGACTCGGCGAGCAGTACTTC. It specifies CASSLGGGGLGEQYF.